This T cell receptor (beta chain) was recorded in a study of stem cell transplantation in POMP-related autoinflammatory disease. Concerning this clone: The antigen is undetermined.

The method was immunoSEQ multiplex PCR; TCRdb's version includes in-frame clones alone and lacks a portion of them. The profile shows approximately 2,100 clones, about 90% of them singletons. Study-wide results and caveats: Unique TRB V-J gene pairings were limited in number in patients with PRAID.

Trimming removed 1 base at V and 6 bases at J, with 5 bases between. Germline CDR1 is SEHNR and CDR2 is FQNEAQ (reference sequence). The CDR3 length is 12 residues. The material was Tregs from PBMCs, obtained before stem cell transplantation. The chain links TRBV7-9 to TRBJ2-3, with D unclear. The receptor was isolated from a human donor with POMP-related autoinflammation and immune dysregulation (PRAID). The CDR3 DNA is TGTGCCAGCAGCTTAGTAGAGGATACGCAGTATTTT. It translates to CASSLVEDTQYF.